The 15 T cell receptor beta chains presented below share a single source sample, sequenced in a study of OX40 agonist ivuxolimab in advanced cancers. TCRdb keeps only in-frame clones here, not all; method: immunoSEQ multiplex PCR. The data contain roughly 130,000 clones, roughly 93% of them seen just once; the ten biggest clones take up approximately 0.15%. Sequenced here: CD4+ or CD8+ T cells sorted from blood, sampled in a trial of the OX40 agonist ivuxolimab. The receptors come from an adult with an advanced solid tumor such as melanoma, head and neck, liver or kidney cancer.

J is TRBJ2-7 and V is TRBV10-3, with unresolved D. This CDR3 region has 14 residues. CDR1 is ENHRY and CDR2 is SYGVKD in the germline V gene. The V end lost 10 bases, the J end lost 1 base, and 17 bases lay between the germline ends. CDR3 in amino acids: CATQGLSGSYEQYF. The CDR3 DNA is TGTGCCACCCAAGGCCTTAGTGGGTCCTACGAGCAGTACTTC.

The rearrangement joins TRBV7-3 to TRBJ1-6, with a possible D match to TRBD1 (5 bases). From germline, CDR1 is SGHTA and CDR2 FQGTGA. Trimming removed 5 bases from V and 10 bases from J, with 18 bases in between. The CDR3 spans 15 residues. The DNA of the CDR3 is TGTGCCAGCAGCGAGCGGGACTCCCGGACCTCACCCCTCCACTTT. The encoded protein is CASSERDSRTSPLHF.

The chain joins TRBV13 to TRBJ2-7, with D unclear. Trimming left V 0 bases short and J 2 bases short, with 11 bases between. The CDR3 length is 15 residues. CDR1 is PRHDT and CDR2 is FYEKMQ in the germline V gene (reference sequence). The DNA for the CDR3 is TGTGCCAGCAGCTTAGGATATAGTGGGGCCTACGAGCAGTACTTC. It is translated as CASSLGYSGAYEQYF.

V is TRBV5-8 and J is TRBJ2-3; maybe TRBD1 (6 bases). Germline CDR1 SGHTS, CDR2 YDEGEE. V was trimmed by 0 bases and J by 4 bases, leaving 12 bases between them. This CDR3 region has 15 residues. The chain's CDR3 is CASSLARGSADTQYF. CDR3 nucleotides: TGTGCCAGCAGCTTGGCCAGGGGATCCGCAGATACGCAGTATTTT.

This rearrangement joins TRBV30 to TRBJ2-5; 9 nucleotides line up with TRBD1. V was pared by 2 bases and J by 7 bases, with 14 bases of the junction left unmatched. Per germline, CDR1 GTSNPN and CDR2 SVGIG (reference sequence). The CDR3 is 16 residues long. In DNA, the CDR3 is TGTGCCTGGAGTACCAGATCTGGACAGGGGTTGGCGACCCAGTACTTC. This codes for CAWSTRSGQGLATQYF.

V usage is TRBV30 and J usage is TRBJ2-5, with D perhaps matching TRBD1 (5 bases). Germline assignment: CDR1 GTSNPN and CDR2 SVGIG (reference sequence). V lost 2 bases, J lost 0 bases, and 10 bases lay in between. CDR3 length equals 14 residues. The CDR3 here is CAWSLLGDQETQYF. CDR3 DNA sequence: TGTGCCTGGAGTCTTTTAGGGGACCAAGAGACCCAGTACTTC.

The chain joins TRBV18 to TRBJ1-1; 7 bases are shared with TRBD1. The CDR3 length is 14 residues. Losses at the gene ends were 4 bases for V and 1 base for J; bases not matched to a gene: 3. The germline gives CDR1 KGHSH, CDR2 LQKENI. The CDR3 DNA reads as TGTGCCAGCTCACAGGGACAGCAGAACACTGAAGCTTTCTTT. It codes for CASSQGQQNTEAFF.

The chain is built from TRBV28 and TRBJ1-1, with D perhaps matching TRBD1 (5 bases). Germline CDR1 MDHEN, CDR2 SYDVKM. V was cut by 5 bases and J by 5 bases, with 9 bases left in between. The CDR3 contains 12 residues. CDR3 amino acids: CASSRDVTEAFF. CDR3 bases: TGTGCCAGCAGTCGGGACGTAACTGAAGCTTTCTTT.

This chain joins TRBV7-9 and TRBJ1-1, with D unclear. The germline gives CDR1 SEHNR, CDR2 FQNEAQ (reference sequence). Trimming removed 5 bases at V and 6 bases at J, with 13 bases between. The CDR3 covers 13 residues. Here the CDR3 DNA reads TGTGCCAGCAGCCTCTACCGTGGGGCTGAAGCTTTCTTT. Amino acid sequence: CASSLYRGAEAFF.

The gene calls are TRBV6-5 and TRBJ1-1, with 7 bases aligning to TRBD1. J gave up 8 bases and V 1 base, and 1 base lay outside the gene matches. The CDR3 is made up of 12 amino acids. CDR1 is MNHEY, CDR2 SVGAGI, per germline. CDR3 in amino acids: CASSYWTGEAFF. Written as DNA, the CDR3 is TGTGCCAGCAGTTACTGGACAGGAGAAGCTTTCTTT.

The gene calls are TRBV30 and TRBJ2-2; 8 positions match TRBD1. Germline V gene data show CDR1 as GTSNPN and CDR2 as SVGIG (reference sequence). There are 15 residues in the CDR3. V lost 2 bases and J lost 4; bases outside the gene matches: 6. CDR3 in DNA: TGTGCCTGGAGTAAACCAGGGGGCTTCACCGGGGAGCTGTTTTTT. Translation: CAWSKPGGFTGELFF.

The V call is TRBV18, the J call TRBJ1-1; perhaps TRBD1 as D (6 bases). V lost 2 bases and J 5 bases, leaving 15 bases between the germline ends. The CDR3 loop spans 15 amino acids. Germline lookup yields CDR1 KGHSH and CDR2 LQKENI. In DNA form, the CDR3 reads TGTGCCAGCTCACCAAGGGGGGGGCGGGTTACTGAAGCTTTCTTT. As protein: CASSPRGGRVTEAFF.

The rearrangement joins TRBV5-1 to TRBJ2-3; 11 bases are shared with TRBD2. CDR1 and CDR2 from the germline V gene are SGHRS and YFSETQ. CDR3 length: 15 residues. With 3 bases clipped from V and 1 base from J, the junction kept 1 base outside the gene matches. CDR3 sequence reads: CASSSTSGGTDTQYF. The CDR3 DNA reads TGCGCCAGCAGCTCGACTAGCGGGGGCACAGATACGCAGTATTTT.

The sample holds a few counts of this clone. The chain couples TRBV7-2 to TRBJ2-7; tentatively, D is TRBD2 (6 bases). The CDR3 spans 14 residues. The V gene lost 1 base and the J gene lost 0 bases, with 7 bases spanning the gap. CDR1 and CDR2 from the germline V gene are SGHTA and FQGNSA. The CDR3 is CASSLGGDSYEQYF. The DNA of the CDR3 is TGTGCCAGCAGCTTAGGCGGGGACTCCTACGAGCAGTACTTC.

This chain connects TRBV11-1 to TRBJ1-3; D gene uncertain. V dropped 5 bases and J dropped 4 bases, with 12 bases sitting between them. Germline V gives CDR1 SGHAT, CDR2 FQDESV (reference sequence). This CDR3 has 14 residues. The DNA of the CDR3 is TGTGCCAGCAGCCAACCTGAAACCGGAAACACCATATATTTT. This gives the protein CASSQPETGNTIYF.